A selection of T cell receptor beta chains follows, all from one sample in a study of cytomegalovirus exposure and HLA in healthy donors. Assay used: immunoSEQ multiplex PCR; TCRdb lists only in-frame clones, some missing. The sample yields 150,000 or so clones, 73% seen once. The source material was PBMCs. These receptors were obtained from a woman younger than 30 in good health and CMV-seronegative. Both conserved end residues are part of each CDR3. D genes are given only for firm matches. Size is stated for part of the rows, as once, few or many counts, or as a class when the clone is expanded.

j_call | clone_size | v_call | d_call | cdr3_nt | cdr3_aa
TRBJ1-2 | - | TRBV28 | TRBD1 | TGTGCCAGCAGGTGGGGTTCAGGGGGTATCGGATTTAACTATGGCTACACCTTC | CASRWGSGGIGFNYGYTF
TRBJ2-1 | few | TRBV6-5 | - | TGTGCCAGCAGTTACTCCGGGACAAGAGACAATGAGCAGTTCTTC | CASSYSGTRDNEQFF
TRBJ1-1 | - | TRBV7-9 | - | TGTGCCAGCACCCTGGGCATGAACACTGAAGCTTTCTTT | CASTLGMNTEAFF
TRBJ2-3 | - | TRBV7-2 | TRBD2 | TGTGCCAGCAGCCTACGGCCCGGGGCTAGCGGATACACAGATACGCAGTATTTT | CASSLRPGASGYTDTQYF
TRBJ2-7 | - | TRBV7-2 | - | TGTGCCAGCAGCTTCGTGGCTTTGACATCCTACGAGCAGTACTTC | CASSFVALTSYEQYF
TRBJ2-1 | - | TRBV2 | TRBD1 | TGTGCCAGCAGCCCGACAGGGGCGGATGAGCAGTTCTTC | CASSPTGADEQFF
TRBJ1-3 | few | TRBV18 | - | TGTGCCAGCTCACCAGTAACCGGGAATGGAAACACCATATATTTT | CASSPVTGNGNTIYF
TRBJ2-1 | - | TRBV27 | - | TGTGCCAGCAGTTTATGGGGGCGAGACAATGAGCAGTTCTTC | CASSLWGRDNEQFF
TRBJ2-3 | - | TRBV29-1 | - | TGCAGCGTTGGTAAAGGAGGAACCACAGATACGCAGTATTTT | CSVGKGGTTDTQYF
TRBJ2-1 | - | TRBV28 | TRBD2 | TGTGCCAGCAGTTTTTCTTGGACTAGCGGGGGGGACGATGAGCAGTTCTTC | CASSFSWTSGGDDEQFF
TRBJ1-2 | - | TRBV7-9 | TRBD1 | TGTGCCAGCAGCTTACCCTTACTCCGGGACAGAGAATCTAACTATGGCTACACCTTC | CASSLPLLRDRESNYGYTF
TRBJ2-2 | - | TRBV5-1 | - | TGCGCCAGCAGCTTCGGGACTCCGGATTACGGGGAGCTGTTTTTT | CASSFGTPDYGELFF
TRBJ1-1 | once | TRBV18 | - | TGTGCCAGCTCACGTACAGGGTCCACTGAAGCTTTCTTT | CASSRTGSTEAFF
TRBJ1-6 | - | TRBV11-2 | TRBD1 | TGTGCCAGCAGCTTAAGTCGACAGGGGGCTAATTCACCCCTCCACTTT | CASSLSRQGANSPLHF
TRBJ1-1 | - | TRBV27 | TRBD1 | TGTGCCAGCAGTCCGTGGACAGGGGGGCACACTGAAGCTTTCTTT | CASSPWTGGHTEAFF
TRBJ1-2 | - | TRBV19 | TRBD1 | TGTGCCAGTAGACCTCCGGGACAGGGAAACTATGGCTACACCTTC | CASRPPGQGNYGYTF
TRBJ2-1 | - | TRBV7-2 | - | TGTGCCAGCAGCTTAAGACGGGGCGGGGACAATGAGCAGTTCTTC | CASSLRRGGDNEQFF
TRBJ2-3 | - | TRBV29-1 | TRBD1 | TGCAGCGTTGGGTCACCGACAGGGAGCACAGATACGCAGTATTTT | CSVGSPTGSTDTQYF
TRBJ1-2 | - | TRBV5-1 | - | TGCGCCAGCAGCTTGGCCACAGGGTTTGGGACTAACTATGGCTACACCTTC | CASSLATGFGTNYGYTF
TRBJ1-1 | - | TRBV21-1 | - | TGTGCCAGCAGCAACATTCAAAAAAATATACAGGGCCCAAACACTGAAGCTTTCTTT | CASSNIQKNIQGPNTEAFF
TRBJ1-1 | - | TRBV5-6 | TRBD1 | TGTGCCAGTTACAGGGGGAAGCAGCCGAACACTGAAGCTTTCTTT | CASYRGKQPNTEAFF
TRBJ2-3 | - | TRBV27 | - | TGTGCCAGTCGTACCGAGATCCGCACAGATACGCAGTATTTT | CASRTEIRTDTQYF
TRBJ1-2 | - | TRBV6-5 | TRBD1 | TGTGCCAGCAGAGATACAGGGGGCTATGGCTACACCTTC | CASRDTGGYGYTF
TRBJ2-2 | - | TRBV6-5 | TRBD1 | TGTGCCAGCAGTTTCGGACAGGGTCCCACCGGGGAGCTGTTTTTT | CASSFGQGPTGELFF
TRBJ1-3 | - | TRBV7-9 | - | TGTGCCAGCAGGGGGGCTGGATCTGGAAACACCATATATTTT | CASRGAGSGNTIYF
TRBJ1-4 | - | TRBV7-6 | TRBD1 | TGTGCCAGCAGCCAGAACAGGGGTGGTGAAAAACTGTTTTTT | CASSQNRGGEKLFF
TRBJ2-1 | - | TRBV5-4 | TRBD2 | TGTGCCAGCAGCTGGGGACTAGCGGGGGCCACCTCCTACAATGAGCAGTTCTTC | CASSWGLAGATSYNEQFF
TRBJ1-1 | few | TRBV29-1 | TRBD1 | TGCAGCGTCGCGAGGGGGCTAGACGACACTGAAGCTTTCTTT | CSVARGLDDTEAFF
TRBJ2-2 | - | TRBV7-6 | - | TGTGCCAGCAGCTCCGACAGCAAGGCGAACACCGGGGAGCTGTTTTTT | CASSSDSKANTGELFF
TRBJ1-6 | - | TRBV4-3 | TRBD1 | TGCGCCAGCAGCCTCACTTGGGGCACAGGGGGGTCACCCCTCCACTTT | CASSLTWGTGGSPLHF